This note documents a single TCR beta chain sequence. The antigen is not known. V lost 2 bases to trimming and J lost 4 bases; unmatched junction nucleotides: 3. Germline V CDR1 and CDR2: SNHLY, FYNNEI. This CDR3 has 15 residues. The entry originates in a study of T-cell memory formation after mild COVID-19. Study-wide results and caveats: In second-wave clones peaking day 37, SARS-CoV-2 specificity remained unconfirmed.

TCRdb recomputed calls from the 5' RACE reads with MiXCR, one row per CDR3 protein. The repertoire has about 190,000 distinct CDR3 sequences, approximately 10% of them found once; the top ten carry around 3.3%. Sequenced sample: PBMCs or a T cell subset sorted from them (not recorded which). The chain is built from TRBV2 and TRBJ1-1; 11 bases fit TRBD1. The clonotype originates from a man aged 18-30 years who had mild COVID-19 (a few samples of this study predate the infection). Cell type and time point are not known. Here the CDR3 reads CASSERGTGGTEAFF. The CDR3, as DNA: TGTGCCAGCAGTGAAAGGGGGACAGGGGGCACTGAAGCTTTCTTT.